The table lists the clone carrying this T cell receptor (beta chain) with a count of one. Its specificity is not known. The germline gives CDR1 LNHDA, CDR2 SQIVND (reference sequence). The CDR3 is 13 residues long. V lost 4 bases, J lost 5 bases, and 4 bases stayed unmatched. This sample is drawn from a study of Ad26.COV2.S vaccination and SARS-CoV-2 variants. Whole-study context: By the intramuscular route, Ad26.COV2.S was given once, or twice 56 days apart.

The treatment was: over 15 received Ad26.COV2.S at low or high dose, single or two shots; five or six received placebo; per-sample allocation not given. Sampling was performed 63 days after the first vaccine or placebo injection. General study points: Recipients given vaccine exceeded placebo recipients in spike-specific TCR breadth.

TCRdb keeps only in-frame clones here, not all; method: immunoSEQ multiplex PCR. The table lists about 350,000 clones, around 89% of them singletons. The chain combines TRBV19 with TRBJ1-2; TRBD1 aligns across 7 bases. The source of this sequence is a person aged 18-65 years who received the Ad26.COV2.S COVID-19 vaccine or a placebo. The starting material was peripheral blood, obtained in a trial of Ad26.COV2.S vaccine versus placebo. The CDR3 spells CASSTQGPYGYTF. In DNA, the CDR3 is TGTGCCAGTAGTACACAGGGGCCGTATGGCTACACCTTC.